The entry below gives a single T cell receptor beta chain sequence along with its context. The antigen is unknown. This specimen comes from a study of T cell responses to AZD1222 COVID-19 vaccine. Study outcomes and limitations: Epitopes outside B.1.351 and B.1.1.7 mutated regions reportedly drew nearly half of spike TCRs. Following two doses of AZD1222, Spike-specific TCR breadth and depth rose. Repertoire sampling was restricted to post-peak T cell response timepoints. White British ancestry dominated among donors, who included more females, and clonal diversity was possibly underestimated.

Generated by immunoSEQ multiplex PCR, the TCRdb table keeps only in-frame clones and is missing some. There are more than 100,000 clones in the sample; more than 75% occur only once, and approximately 9.3% lies in the top ten. J was trimmed by 0 bases and V by 4 bases; bases with no gene match: 2. The germline V gene encodes CDR1 SGHTA and CDR2 FQGNSA. This CDR3 has 15 amino acids. The chain uses TRBV7-2 and TRBJ2-1; TRBD2 agrees at 8 bases. This TCR was recovered from an adult in good health. This specimen consisted of peripheral blood, obtained on day 0 of AZD1222 vaccination. This CDR3 is CASSYSGGSYNEQFF. The CDR3 DNA sequence: TGTGCCAGCAGCTACAGCGGGGGCTCCTACAATGAGCAGTTCTTC.